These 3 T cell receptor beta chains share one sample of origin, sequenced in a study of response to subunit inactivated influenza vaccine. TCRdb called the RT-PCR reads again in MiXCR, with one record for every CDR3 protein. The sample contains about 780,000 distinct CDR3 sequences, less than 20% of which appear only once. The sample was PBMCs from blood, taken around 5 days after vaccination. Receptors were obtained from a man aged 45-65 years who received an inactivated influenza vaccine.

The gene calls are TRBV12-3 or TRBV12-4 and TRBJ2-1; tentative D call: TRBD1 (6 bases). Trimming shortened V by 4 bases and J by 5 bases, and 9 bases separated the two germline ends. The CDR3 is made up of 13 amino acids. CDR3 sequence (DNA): TGTGCCAGCAGTTGGACAGAAAACAATGAGCAGTTCTTC. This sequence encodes CASSWTENNEQFF.

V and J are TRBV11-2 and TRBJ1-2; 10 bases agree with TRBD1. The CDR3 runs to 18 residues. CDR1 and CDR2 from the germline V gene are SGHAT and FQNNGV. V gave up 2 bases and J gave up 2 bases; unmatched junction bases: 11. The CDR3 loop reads CASSLSRAGTGDNYGYTF. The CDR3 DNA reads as TGTGCCAGCAGCTTATCCCGAGCCGGGACAGGGGACAACTATGGCTACACCTTC.

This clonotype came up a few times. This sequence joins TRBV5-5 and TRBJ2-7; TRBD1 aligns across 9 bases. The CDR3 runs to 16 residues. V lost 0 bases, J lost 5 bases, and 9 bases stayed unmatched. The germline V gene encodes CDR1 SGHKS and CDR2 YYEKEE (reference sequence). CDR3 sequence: CASSLGYRTGEHEQYF. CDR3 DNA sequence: TGTGCCAGCAGCTTGGGGTACAGGACAGGGGAGCACGAGCAGTACTTC.